This T cell receptor (beta chain) appears in the sequencing data of a study of blood T cell repertoires in COVID-19. Study-level background: There were acute and convalescent COVID-19 samples, and they came from the United States, Italy and Spain. Sources were T cells, B-cell-depleted T cells, or PBMCs; the material itself was cDNA or gDNA.

Authors' analysis steps: It was from reference gene primer amplification that nucleated cell counts were estimated. TCRdb's table, derived via immunoSEQ multiplex PCR, lists solely in-frame clones and lacks some. V, J and clone size derive from that table, while D and trimming were established from the DNA sequence. Of approximately 130,000 clones detected, 84% appear once; the ten largest clones hold roughly 13%. The germline gives CDR1 MNHNS, CDR2 SASEGT. Trimming pared 1 base from V and 0 bases from J, leaving 12 bases between. The CDR3 is 16 residues long. The source of this sequence is a human donor in a cohort sampled during active COVID-19. The sequenced sample consisted of peripheral blood. The chain combines TRBV6-1 with TRBJ1-1, with a tentative D call TRBD1 (5 bases). The CDR3 sequence: CASSEDWGVMNTEAFF. The CDR3 bases are TGTGCCAGCAGTGAAGATTGGGGGGTAATGAACACTGAAGCTTTCTTT.